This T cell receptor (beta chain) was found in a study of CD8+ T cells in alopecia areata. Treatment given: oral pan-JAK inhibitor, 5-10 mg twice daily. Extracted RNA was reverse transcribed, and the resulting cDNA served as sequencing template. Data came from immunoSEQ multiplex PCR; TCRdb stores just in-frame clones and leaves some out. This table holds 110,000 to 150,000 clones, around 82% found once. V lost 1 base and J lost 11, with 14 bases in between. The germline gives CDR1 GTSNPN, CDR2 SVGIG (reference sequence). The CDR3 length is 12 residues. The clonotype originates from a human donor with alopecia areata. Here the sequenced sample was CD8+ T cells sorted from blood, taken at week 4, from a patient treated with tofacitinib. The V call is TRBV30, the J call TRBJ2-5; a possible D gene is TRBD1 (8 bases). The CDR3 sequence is CAWSDRGREQYF. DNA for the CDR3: TGTGCCTGGAGTGACAGGGGGAGGGAGCAGTACTTC.